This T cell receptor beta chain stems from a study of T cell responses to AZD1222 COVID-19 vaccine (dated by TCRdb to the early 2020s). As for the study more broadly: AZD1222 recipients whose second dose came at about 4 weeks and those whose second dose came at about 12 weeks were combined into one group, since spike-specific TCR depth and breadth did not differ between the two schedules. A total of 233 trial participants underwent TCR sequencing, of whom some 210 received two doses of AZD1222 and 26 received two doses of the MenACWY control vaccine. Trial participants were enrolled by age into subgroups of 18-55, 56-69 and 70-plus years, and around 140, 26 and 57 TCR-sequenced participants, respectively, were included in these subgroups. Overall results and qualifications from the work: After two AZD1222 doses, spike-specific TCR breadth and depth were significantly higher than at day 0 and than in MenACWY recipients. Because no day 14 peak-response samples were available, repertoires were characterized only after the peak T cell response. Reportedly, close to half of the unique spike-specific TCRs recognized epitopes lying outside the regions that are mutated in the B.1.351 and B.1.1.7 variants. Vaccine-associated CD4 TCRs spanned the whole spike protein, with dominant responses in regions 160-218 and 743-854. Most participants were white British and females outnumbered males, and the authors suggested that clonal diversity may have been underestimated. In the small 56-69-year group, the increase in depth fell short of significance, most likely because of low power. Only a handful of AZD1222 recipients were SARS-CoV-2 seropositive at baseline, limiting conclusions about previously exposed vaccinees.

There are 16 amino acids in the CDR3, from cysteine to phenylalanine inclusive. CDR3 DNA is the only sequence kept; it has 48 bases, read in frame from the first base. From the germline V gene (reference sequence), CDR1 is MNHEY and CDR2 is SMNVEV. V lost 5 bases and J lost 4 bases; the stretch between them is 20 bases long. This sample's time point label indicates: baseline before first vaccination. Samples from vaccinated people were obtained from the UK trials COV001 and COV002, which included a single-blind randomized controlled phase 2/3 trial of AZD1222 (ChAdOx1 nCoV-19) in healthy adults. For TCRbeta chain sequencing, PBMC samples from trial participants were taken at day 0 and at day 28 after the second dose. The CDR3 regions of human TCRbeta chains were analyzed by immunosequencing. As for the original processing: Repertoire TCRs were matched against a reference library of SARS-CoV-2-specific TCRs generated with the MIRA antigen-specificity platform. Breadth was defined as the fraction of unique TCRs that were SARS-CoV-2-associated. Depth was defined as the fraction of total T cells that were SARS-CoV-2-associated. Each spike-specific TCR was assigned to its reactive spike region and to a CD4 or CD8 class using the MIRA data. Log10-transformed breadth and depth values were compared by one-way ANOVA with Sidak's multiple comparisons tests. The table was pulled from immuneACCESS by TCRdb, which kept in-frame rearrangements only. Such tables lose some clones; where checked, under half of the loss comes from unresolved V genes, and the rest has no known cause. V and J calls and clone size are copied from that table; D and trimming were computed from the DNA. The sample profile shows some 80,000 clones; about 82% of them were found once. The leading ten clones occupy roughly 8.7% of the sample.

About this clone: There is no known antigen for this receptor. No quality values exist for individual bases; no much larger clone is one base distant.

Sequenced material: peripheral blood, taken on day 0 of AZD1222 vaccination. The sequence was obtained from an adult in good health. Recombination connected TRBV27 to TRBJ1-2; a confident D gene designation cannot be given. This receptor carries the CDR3 CASSPPRPNGIYGYTF. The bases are TGTGCCAGCAGTCCGCCCCGACCCAACGGGATCTATGGCTACACCTTC.